This T cell receptor beta chain was recovered during a study of TIL therapy for anti-PD-1-resistant metastatic lung cancer. About the study: Most patients had lung adenocarcinoma; a handful of tumors were EGFR-mutant, two ALK-rearranged; half smoked currently or formerly.

Turning to this clone: Its antigen is currently unknown.

Indicated time point: pre-treatment sample, taken before nivolumab and TIL therapy. Most excised metastases sampled were pleural nodules or supraclavicular lymph nodes. Tumors were harvested before any PD-1/PD-L1 blockade. Sequencing used immunoSEQ v3. Data came from immunoSEQ multiplex PCR; TCRdb stores just in-frame clones and leaves some out. This sample has 45,000 to 50,000 clones; 60% to 85% occur once, and the top ten carry 5.6%. V was clipped by 0 bases and J by 4 bases, with 13 bases between them. The CDR3 has 15 amino acids. Looked up from germline, CDR1 is SGHRS and CDR2 is YFSETQ. Study-wide findings and caveats: Treatment-naive, never-smoker and oncogene-addicted patients were overrepresented in this highly selected cohort. Many TIL product clones were absent from baseline tumor, suggesting clonal contraction.

This sequence joins TRBV5-1 and TRBJ1-1; D gene unclear. This receptor was obtained from a person between 25 and 80 years old with non-small cell lung cancer. Here the sequenced sample was tumor tissue, taken at baseline. CDR3 coding DNA: TGCGCCAGCAGCTTGGACCGCCCGATGGGCACTGAAGCTTTCTTT. It translates to CASSLDRPMGTEAFF.